This TCR beta chain comes out of a study of T-cell memory formation after mild COVID-19. Points from the study as a whole: Among contracting clones, CD4+ were mainly CM/EM and CD8+ enriched in EMRA. Later expanders leaned CD4+, whereas clones that contracted between day 15 and 85 were balanced CD4/CD8. Cross-reactive memory appears to have joined, as suggested by some responding clones showing up in pre-infection memory.

CDR3 length: 14 amino acids. With constant-segment primers, 5'RACE yielded cDNA libraries of TCR alpha and TCR beta that carried sample barcodes and UMIs. Each CDR3 protein is one row after TCRdb ran MiXCR on the 5' RACE reads. Here the sample spans about 470,000 distinct CDR3 sequences, nearly 25% being singletons. This clonotype showed up just a few times. What it recognizes is unknown. The TCR was taken from an adult woman who had mild COVID-19 (a few samples of this study predate the infection). Cell type and time point are not known. Material for sequencing was PBMCs or a T cell subset sorted from them (not recorded which). V is TRBV21-1 and J is TRBJ1-1; the listed D gene, TRBD1, was not tested against the DNA. TRBV21-1 is assigned pseudogene status. Here the CDR3 reads CASSKEQGATEAFF. The CDR3, as DNA: TGTGCCAGCAGCAAAGAGCAGGGGGCCACTGAAGCTTTCTTT.